This T cell receptor (beta chain) was profiled in a study of shared clonotypes between healthy human individuals (TCRdb year 2020). Some background on the complete study: The cohort comprised two women and three men aged 18 to 49 years. Blood TCR repertoires of about 5 healthy adults were deeply sequenced to estimate repertoire size and the extent of clonotype sharing between individuals. Per donor, three plates each were used for CD4 naive and CD4 memory, two for CD8 naive, and one for CD8 memory. Between about 0.9 and 9 billion PBMCs per donor were obtained by leukapheresis. Libraries were prepared and TCR repertoires were sequenced by different laboratories using diverse techniques, in order to increase sequencing depth and limit assay-specific biases. General conclusions and limits of the study: Sampling was limited to blood, and TCR repertoires in tissue likely differ from TCR repertoires in blood. Higher generation probabilities were observed for clonotypes shared by all four sorted-subset donors than for non-shared clonotypes. Because the study included only a small number of donors, the genetic and exposure-history diversity represented was limited. Naive subsets generally had larger estimated clonotype richness than memory subsets did. Across a handful of donors, roughly 5.1% of naive CD4, over 3% of naive CD8, around 2.5% of memory CD4, and about 0.44% of memory CD8 clonotypes were shared. Rarefaction of sorted-subset datasets indicated incomplete sequencing despite the large sequencing depth. Based on pairwise subsampling, the degree of clonotype sharing among donors was expected to be affected by sequencing depth.

Measured from the cysteine to the phenylalanine, the CDR3 is 13 residues long. This entry keeps only the CDR3 DNA: 39 bases, framed from base 1. The germline V gene sets CDR1 to MDHEN and CDR2 to SYDVKM. Trimming removed 3 bases from V and 8 bases from J, leaving 12 bases between the germline ends. Donors were healthy HIV-negative adults with no recently reported acute infections or vaccinations. All donors were Caucasian adults living in Nashville, Tennessee, USA. CD4+ T cells were enriched by magnetic negative selection; naive cells were then positively selected on CD45RA, and the negative fraction formed the memory subset. Blood was obtained by leukapheresis, after which PBMCs were separated by Ficoll-Histopaque density gradient centrifugation and cryopreserved in liquid nitrogen vapor phase. Analytical flow cytometry was used to check the purity and quantity of each magnetically sorted T cell population. Each sorted fraction had its genomic DNA isolated and then quantified by UV absorbance on a Nanodrop 2000c.

TCR CDR3 regions were amplified from genomic DNA by multiplex PCR using the deep immunoSEQ assay. Extracted genomic DNA from each cell subset was distributed evenly across all wells of several immunoSEQ 96-well plates, and each plate was treated as a replicate. For sorted subsets, each replicate PCR was loaded with 200 to 250 ng genomic DNA, equivalent to about 33,000 T cell genomes. Purified libraries were quantified with a Qubit 3.0 fluorometer, sized on a Bioanalyzer 2100, and re-quantified with the KAPA Library Quantification kit. A separate single-read 150-cycle Illumina NextSeq 550 flow cell was used to sequence each immunoSEQ 96-well plate. On the study's bioinformatics: Because only junctional sequences without quality scores were contained in the immunoSEQ output, filtering matching that applied to full-length reads could not be performed. To assign V/J genes and CDR3, sequences were annotated using PyIR, a Python wrapper for IgBLAST v1.9, with IMGT germline references. Any read was removed if the V/J assignment was weak (E-value above 1e-6), the CDR3 was missing, or the read contained stop codons, out-of-frame junctions, or ambiguous translated residues. V3J clonotypes were defined as sequences sharing the same inferred V gene, J gene, and CDR3 amino acid sequence. Percentage overlap between repertoires was calculated by dividing the number of shared unique clonotypes by the size of the smaller repertoire. Richness of each repertoire was evaluated using RTK rarefaction, the Chao1 estimator, and Recon v2.1 estimates of unobserved clonotypes. OLGA was used to compute generation probabilities for all TCRbeta clonotypes that the gDNA method yielded from a few donors. TCRdb took over this immuneACCESS table, retaining in-frame rearrangements with V and J assigned. Such tables are incomplete; in checked studies, under half of the missing clones stem from an unresolved V gene, and the remainder is unexplained. V and J calls plus clone size are reproduced from that table; the DNA served to infer D and trimming. Within this sample are fewer than 2.5 million clones, with roughly 93% of them counted one time only. About 0.39% of the sample comes from the top ten.

A note on this clone: Its recognized antigen is unknown. It has no much larger one-base neighbor in the sample; base qualities were not kept.

Source material: naive CD4+ T cells from PBMCs. The meaning of the sample's cell subset or site label: CD45RA+ positively selected. The clonotype was recovered from a man between 18 and 29 years old in good health. Some clones in this sample may be carry-over from other donors' samples. The sequence joins TRBV28 to TRBJ2-3; the D gene remains uncertain. The nucleotide sequence reads as follows: TGTGCCAGCAGTTTTGGCGACGTGCGTACGCAGTATTTT. This sequence encodes CASSFGDVRTQYF.